The rows below give T cell receptor beta chains drawn from one sample of a study of cytomegalovirus exposure and HLA in healthy donors. The table came from immunoSEQ multiplex PCR; TCRdb's copy has only in-frame clones and leaves some out. The sample yields 110,000 or so clones, approximately 80% seen once. Specimen: PBMCs. These receptors came from a woman younger than 30 in good health and CMV-seronegative. Each CDR3 is given with its conserved first and last residue.

TRBJ2-2	TRBV6-5	14	CASSRSGSTGELFF
TRBJ2-4	TRBV27	17	CASSGQVGKTNKNIQYF
TRBJ1-2	TRBV6-5	15	CASIGTPNSIGGYTF
TRBJ2-2	TRBV15	15	CATSTSDRGTGELFF
TRBJ2-4	TRBV29-1	14	CSVTRGNSRDIQYF
TRBJ2-1	TRBV6-5	14	CASSYRGSYNEQFF
TRBJ1-1	TRBV5-4	16	CASSLGYRLLNTEAFF
TRBJ2-7	TRBV19	15	CASSLQALAYDEQYF
TRBJ1-1	TRBV11-2	17	CASSLNGGTASNTEAFF
TRBJ2-7	TRBV5-4	15	CASSPRQGLGYEQYF
TRBJ2-1	TRBV27	16	CASSPERGGLWNEQFF
TRBJ1-2	TRBV4-2	13	CASSGGAGYGYTF
TRBJ1-4	TRBV4-1	16	CASSQVAEATNEKLFF
TRBJ1-4	TRBV5-1	15	CASSLTGTTNEKLFF
TRBJ1-1	TRBV19	15	CASSLYPGQGLKAFF
TRBJ1-2	TRBV6-1	13	CASYRVASYGYTF
TRBJ2-7	TRBV5-1	13	CASSLDNSYEQYF
TRBJ1-4	TRBV7-2	14	CASSLTGGSEGLFF
TRBJ1-6	TRBV27	14	CASSLDRGKTPLHF
TRBJ2-1	TRBV27	14	CASGAGAGYNEQFF
TRBJ1-5	TRBV5-1	14	CASSPGGGNQPQHF
TRBJ2-5	TRBV7-6	12	CASSFRQETQYF
TRBJ1-3	TRBV10-1	13	CARETDSGNTIYF
TRBJ1-1	TRBV7-2	14	CASSSQGAGTEAFF